Listed here is a single T cell receptor beta chain. Original processing notes: Amplifying reference gene primers gave estimates of nucleated cell counts. Profiling relied on immunoSEQ multiplex PCR, and the TCRdb table lists in-frame clones only, not all of them. V, J and clone size are taken as reported in that table, and D and trimming were inferred from the DNA itself. Counted here are 25,000 to 30,000 clones, roughly nine tenths occurring once; the ten biggest clones make up 9.9%. This entry is derived from a study of blood T cell repertoires in COVID-19. Study as a whole: Sites in the United States, Italy and Spain provided acute and convalescent COVID-19 samples. Sample material is recorded as cDNA or gDNA derived from T cells, B-cell-depleted T cells, or PBMCs.

The germline V gene has CDR1 MGHRA and CDR2 YSYEKL. The CDR3 runs 15 residues. V was cut by 4 bases and J by 5 bases, with 15 bases left in between. The sample was peripheral blood. This chain links TRBV4-1 with TRBJ1-3; tentative D call: TRBD1 (5 bases). This receptor was taken from a human donor in a cohort sampled during active COVID-19. The CDR3 nucleotides are TGCGCCAGCAGCCCGCCCTGGGGGACTCGAAACACCATATATTTT. Translating it yields CASSPPWGTRNTIYF.